The 14 T cell receptor beta chains reported below all come from one sample, sequenced in a study of shared clonotypes between healthy human individuals. The data were produced by immunoSEQ multiplex PCR, yet TCRdb's version contains in-frame clones alone and is incomplete. The top ten hold over 10% of the sample, which has fewer than 600,000 clones, roughly 83% seen once. The sequenced sample was PBMCs. The receptor source for this set is a woman between 40 and 55 years old in good health. Some clones in this sample may be carry-over from other donors' samples.

The chain joins TRBV30 to TRBJ2-3; unclear D gene. The CDR3 has 14 residues. With 0 bases removed from V and 0 bases from J, the gap between germline ends came to 7 bases. Per the germline V gene, CDR1 is GTSNPN and CDR2 is SVGIG (reference sequence). CDR3 region: CAWSVFGSTDTQYF. The DNA for the CDR3 is TGTGCCTGGAGTGTTTTCGGTAGCACAGATACGCAGTATTTT.

The V gene is TRBV18, the J gene TRBJ1-1; a possible D gene is TRBD1 (5 bases). Trimming left V 2 bases short and J 7 bases short, with 20 bases between. Germline CDR1 is KGHSH and CDR2 is LQKENI. The CDR3 contains 16 residues. The CDR3 reads CASSPSQMRDRFEAFF. The CDR3 DNA is TGTGCCAGCTCACCATCACAAATGCGGGACCGATTTGAAGCTTTCTTT.

The J gene is TRBJ2-2, the V gene TRBV7-9; TRBD2 matches 8 bases. Germline V lookup: CDR1 SEHNR, CDR2 FQNEAQ (reference sequence). The CDR3 length is 18 residues. Unmatched junction bases numbered 21, after V lost 8 bases and J lost 7 bases. The CDR3 bases are TGTGCCAGCGATAGAGGGGCTAGCGGGCCTCTCGGGTTCGGGGAGCTGTTTTTT. Its translation is CASDRGASGPLGFGELFF. Combining the CDR3 with reference TRBV7-9 and TRBJ2-2 gives the whole variable domain DTGVSQNPRHKITKRGQNVTFRCDPISEHNRLYWYRQTLGQGPEFLTYFQNEAQLEKSRLLSDRFSAERPKGSFSTLEIQRTEQGDSAMYLCASDRGASGPLGFGELFFGEGSRLTVL.

J is TRBJ2-7 and V is TRBV28, with 8 positions matching TRBD2. With 0 bases clipped from V and 4 bases from J, the junction kept 5 bases outside the gene matches. Germline assignment: CDR1 MDHEN and CDR2 SYDVKM. CDR3 size: 15 residues. For the CDR3, the DNA is TGTGCCAGCAGTTTATGGGCTAGCGGGCAGTACGAGCAGTACTTC. The encoded protein is CASSLWASGQYEQYF.

Notes on this clone: The likely explanation is a read error, given a far larger clone one base away. CDR3 amino acids: CASSAERGNPPQHF. As DNA, the CDR3 is TGTGCCAGCAGTGCAGAGAGGGGGAATCCGCCCCAGCATTTT. This chain joins TRBV6-1 and TRBJ1-5, with a possible D match to TRBD1 (6 bases). The germline V gene encodes CDR1 MNHNS and CDR2 SASEGT. The CDR3 extends over 14 amino acids.

This clone has ten or more counts. The sample has other DNA sequences that encode this CDR3 too. The chain uses TRBV6-4 and TRBJ2-6; TRBD1 is a possible D gene (6 bases). The germline V and J ends were trimmed by 2 bases and 0 bases, with 8 bases remaining between them. The CDR3 has 16 residues. CDR1 is MRHNA and CDR2 is SNTAGT in the germline V gene. The CDR3 is CASSDVGASGANVLTF. The CDR3 DNA follows: TGTGCCAGCAGTGACGTGGGGGCCTCTGGGGCCAACGTCCTGACTTTC.

The rearrangement links TRBV7-9 to TRBJ2-2; 8 nucleotides match TRBD1. This CDR3 is 14 amino acids long. V dropped 4 bases and J dropped 3; count of bases not matched to a gene: 1. CDR1 and CDR2 from the germline V gene are SEHNR and FQNEAQ (reference sequence). This CDR3 reads CASSSGQDTGELFF. The DNA of the CDR3 is TGTGCCAGCAGCTCGGGACAGGACACCGGGGAGCTGTTTTTT.

The chain has TRBV11-2 and TRBJ2-7, with 7 bases that match TRBD2. This CDR3 region has 15 residues. Germline values: CDR1 SGHAT, CDR2 FQNNGV. The junction had 9 bases not matched to a gene; V was cut back by 6 bases and J by 1 base. The CDR3: CASREWGGRSYEQYF. CDR3 in DNA: TGTGCCAGCAGAGAGTGGGGGGGAAGGTCCTACGAGCAGTACTTC.

V is TRBV18 and J is TRBJ2-7; the D gene is possibly TRBD1 (5 bases). The CDR3 consists of 12 residues. V was pared by 3 bases and J by 6 bases, with 9 bases between. The V gene's germline CDR1 is KGHSH and CDR2 LQKENI. The CDR3 here is CASSPAGSEQYF. The CDR3 DNA reads TGTGCCAGCTCACCCGCAGGGTCCGAGCAGTACTTC.

The chain joins TRBV5-6 to TRBJ2-1; 9 bases agree with TRBD1. The CDR3 has 13 residues. V gave up 7 bases and J gave up 4 bases; unmatched junction bases: 3. In germline, CDR1 is SGHDT, CDR2 YYEEEE. The CDR3 DNA follows: TGTGCCAGCGGACAGGGGAGATACAATGAGCAGTTCTTC. It specifies CASGQGRYNEQFF. The full variable domain, rest sourced from reference TRBV5-6 and TRBJ2-1, is DAGVTQSPTHLIKTRGQQVTLRCSPKSGHDTVSWYQQALGQGPQFIFQYYEEEERQRGNFPDRFSGHQFPNYSSELNVNALLLGDSALYLCASGQGRYNEQFFGPGTRLTVL.

This clone was seen a few times. The V gene is TRBV27, the J gene TRBJ2-7, with 10 bases that match TRBD2. The V segment lost 6 bases and the J segment 3 bases; nucleotides outside the gene matches: 5. Germline V gene sequence: CDR1 MNHEY, CDR2 SMNVEV (reference sequence). This CDR3 spans 14 amino acids. The CDR3 DNA sequence: TGTGCCAGCAGAGAAAGACTAGCGGGCTACGAGCAGTACTTC. Encoded protein: CASRERLAGYEQYF.

The sample holds a few counts of this clone. J is TRBJ1-5 and V is TRBV28; unclear D gene. CDR1 is MDHEN and CDR2 is SYDVKM in the germline V gene. The V end was cut by 5 bases, the J end by 2 bases, with 4 bases between. CDR3 length: 12 amino acids. The CDR3: CASSAGNQPQHF. The CDR3 DNA follows: TGTGCCAGCAGTGCAGGCAATCAGCCCCAGCATTTT.

The genes are TRBV19 and TRBJ2-7; D is possibly TRBD1 (7 bases). Germline CDR1 LNHDA, CDR2 SQIVND (reference sequence). This CDR3 region has 14 residues. Trimming shortened V by 3 bases and J by 3 bases, and 12 bases separated the two germline ends. The CDR3 spells CASSIRQGGYEQYF. CDR3 DNA sequence: TGTGCCAGTAGTATTCGACAGGGAGGCTACGAGCAGTACTTC.

The table lists this clone with many counts. The V gene is TRBV2, the J gene TRBJ2-2; D is unclear. The CDR3 has 15 amino acids. Trimming pared 3 bases from V and 0 bases from J, leaving 8 bases between. CDR1 SNHLY and CDR2 FYNNEI come from the germline V gene. The CDR3 region has the DNA TGTGCCAGCAGTGAGGCGGAACCGAACACCGGGGAGCTGTTTTTT. It encodes CASSEAEPNTGELFF.